These 28 T cell receptor beta chains were all obtained from the same sample, sequenced in a study of blood T cell repertoires in COVID-19. Clones were sequenced by immunoSEQ multiplex PCR, and TCRdb holds only the in-frame ones, with some missing. The table has around 500,000 clones, roughly 90% seen once. Sequencing was carried out using PBMCs or T cells enriched from blood (not recorded which). These receptors were taken from a woman aged 35 to 49 who had recovered from COVID-19.

The chain employs TRBV11-2 and TRBJ1-2; the D is unclear. This CDR3 spans 16 amino acids. V lost 0 bases and J lost 7, with 18 bases in between. The germline gives CDR1 SGHAT, CDR2 FQNNGV. The CDR3 DNA is TGTGCCAGCAGCTTAGATAATTATGCCCGGGCGGGTGGCTACACCTTC. Translated, it gives CASSLDNYARAGGYTF.

The chain combines TRBV19 with TRBJ1-1; 10 bases line up with TRBD1. The V segment lost 4 bases and the J segment 7 bases; nucleotides outside the gene matches: 6. Looked up from germline, CDR1 is LNHDA and CDR2 is SQIVND (reference sequence). This CDR3 contains 14 residues. The CDR3 coding sequence is TGTGCCAGTAGTAACAGACAGGGGGCGAATGAAGCTTTCTTT. Protein sequence: CASSNRQGANEAFF.

The V gene is TRBV18, the J gene TRBJ2-3; 11 bases are shared with TRBD2. The CDR3 sequence is 14 residues long. The V gene's germline CDR1 is KGHSH and CDR2 LQKENI. Trimming removed 8 bases from V and 2 bases from J; junction bases left unmatched: 3. In nucleotides, the CDR3 is TGTGCCAGCGGGGGACTAGCGGACACAGATACGCAGTATTTT. Its protein is CASGGLADTDTQYF.

The rearrangement links TRBV5-4 to TRBJ1-2; the D gene is possibly TRBD1 (5 bases). V was shortened by 1 base and J by 2 bases, with 9 bases between the two germline ends. The CDR3 extends over 14 amino acids. Germline CDR1 SGHNT, CDR2 YYREEE (reference sequence). The DNA of the CDR3 is TGTGCCAGCAGCTTGTCGACAGCCAACTATGGCTACACCTTC. Protein: CASSLSTANYGYTF.

V and J are TRBV7-9 and TRBJ1-1; no clear D. The CDR3 consists of 13 residues. CDR1 and CDR2 from the germline V gene are SEHNR and FQNEAQ (reference sequence). Trimming pared 5 bases from V and 1 base from J, leaving 8 bases between. The CDR3 protein is CASSPHTNTEAFF. Written as DNA, the CDR3 is TGTGCCAGCAGCCCGCACACGAACACTGAAGCTTTCTTT.

There are a few counts of this clone. The chain is built from TRBV7-8 and TRBJ1-2; 11 bases are shared with TRBD1. This CDR3 comprises 16 residues. Germline CDR1 and CDR2: SGHVS and FQNEAQ. The junction had 5 bases not matched to a gene; V was cut back by 1 base and J by 4 bases. The CDR3 reads CASSLVLGTGGYGYTF. CDR3 bases: TGTGCCAGCAGCTTAGTATTAGGGACAGGGGGCTATGGCTACACCTTC.

This chain uses TRBV10-3 with TRBJ2-1; D possibly corresponds to TRBD2 (5 bases). Germline values: CDR1 ENHRY, CDR2 SYGVKD. V lost 0 bases, J lost 0 bases, and 12 bases lay in between. The CDR3 is made up of 17 amino acids. The CDR3 spells CAISESLDTSSYNEQFF. In DNA form, the CDR3 reads TGTGCCATCAGTGAGTCTCTAGACACTAGCTCCTACAATGAGCAGTTCTTC.

CDR3 region: CASSLRTEVFSYGYTF. CDR3 DNA sequence: TGTGCCAGCAGCTTGCGGACGGAGGTCTTTAGCTATGGCTACACCTTC. J is TRBJ1-2 and V is TRBV5-5; D gene unclear. Trimming shortened V by 1 base and J by 4 bases, and 17 bases separated the two germline ends. Looked up from germline, CDR1 is SGHKS and CDR2 is YYEKEE (reference sequence). The CDR3 covers 16 residues.

The chain employs TRBV4-2 and TRBJ1-2; D call uncertain. From germline, CDR1 is LGHNA and CDR2 YNFKEQ. The CDR3 has 12 amino acids. V lost 0 bases, J lost 5 bases, and 4 bases lay in between. The DNA of the CDR3 is TGTGCCAGCAGCCAAGATACATATGGCTACACCTTC. Protein sequence: CASSQDTYGYTF.

This sequence joins TRBV7-9 and TRBJ2-7; TRBD2 might be the D (5 bases). The CDR3 loop spans 15 amino acids. Germline loops: CDR1 SEHNR, CDR2 FQNEAQ (reference sequence). V was clipped by 5 bases and J by 0 bases, with 14 bases between them. The CDR3, as DNA: TGTGCCAGCAGCCCGGAGGAGAGGAGCTCCTACGAGCAGTACTTC. Its protein product is CASSPEERSSYEQYF.

J is TRBJ1-1 and V is TRBV12-3 or TRBV12-4, with D perhaps matching TRBD1 (6 bases). CDR3 size: 12 residues. V lost 6 bases to trimming and J lost 10 bases, with 15 bases between them. The CDR3 loop reads CASSRTVGRAFF. DNA for the CDR3: TGTGCCAGCAGCCGGACAGTGGGTCGAGCTTTCTTT.

This clone was recorded once. The CDR3 sequence: CASSLGQGPTYEQYF. In nucleotides, the CDR3 is TGCGCCAGCAGCTTGGGACAGGGCCCTACCTACGAGCAGTACTTC. V and J are TRBV5-1 and TRBJ2-7; 7 nucleotides align to TRBD1. The CDR3 runs to 15 residues. The V segment lost 0 bases and the J segment 2 bases; nucleotides outside the gene matches: 5. Germline V lookup: CDR1 SGHRS, CDR2 YFSETQ.

The rearrangement links TRBV7-2 to TRBJ2-2; a possible D gene is TRBD1 (6 bases). V was pared by 1 base and J by 0 bases, with 9 bases between. The germline CDR1 and CDR2 sequences are SGHTA and FQGNSA. The CDR3 has 16 amino acids. The CDR3: CASSLVDRTNTGELFF. CDR3 nucleotide sequence: TGTGCCAGCAGCTTAGTCGACAGGACGAACACCGGGGAGCTGTTTTTT.

The chain is built from TRBV4-3 and TRBJ2-7; 7 bases map to TRBD1. This CDR3 contains 15 residues. The V gene end was trimmed by 1 base and the J gene end by 4 bases; junction bases not matched to a gene: 7. Germline V gives CDR1 LGHNA, CDR2 YSLEER. Here the CDR3 reads CASSQALDRLYEQYF. The CDR3 nucleotides are TGCGCCAGCAGCCAAGCCCTGGACAGGTTATACGAGCAGTACTTC.

The chain recombines TRBV27 with TRBJ1-5; no definite D call. CDR1 MNHEY and CDR2 SMNVEV come from the germline V gene (reference sequence). The CDR3 is 13 residues long. V lost 6 bases to trimming and J lost 1 base, with 7 bases between them. The CDR3 DNA is TGTGCCAGCAGCCATCGGAGCAATCAGCCCCAGCATTTT. This encodes CASSHRSNQPQHF.

In this sample, this clone turned up a few times. V gene TRBV6-2 or TRBV6-3 combines with J gene TRBJ1-2; the D gene is possibly TRBD1 (5 bases). Germline assignment: CDR1 MNHEY and CDR2 SVGEGT. Deletions cut 5 bases from V and 4 bases from J, with 11 bases between. This CDR3 comprises 13 residues. The CDR3 coding sequence is TGTGCCAGCAGTGCGACAGCTCCCTATGGCTACACCTTC. Its translation is CASSATAPYGYTF.

The chain recombines TRBV10-3 with TRBJ2-1; TRBD2 aligns across 13 bases. Per the germline V gene, CDR1 is ENHRY and CDR2 is SYGVKD. Trimming took 7 bases from V and 8 from J; bases not matched to a gene: 8. The CDR3 length is 15 residues. The CDR3, as DNA: TGTGCCATCAATGTCGGACTAGCGGGAGCCGATGAGCAGTTCTTC. Its translation: CAINVGLAGADEQFF.

This chain uses TRBV13 with TRBJ2-1; 8 positions match TRBD2. The CDR3 sequence is 16 residues long. Germline CDR1 is PRHDT and CDR2 is FYEKMQ (reference sequence). The junction had 5 bases not matched to a gene; V was cut back by 0 bases and J by 4 bases. The CDR3 loop reads CASSLGGLGAYNEQFF. CDR3 DNA: TGTGCCAGCAGCTTAGGGGGACTAGGGGCTTACAATGAGCAGTTCTTC.

The genes are TRBV7-6 and TRBJ2-7, with TRBD1 matching over 9 bases. Germline trimming cut 6 bases from V and 3 bases from J; bases unmatched to any gene: 9. CDR3 length: 15 residues. CDR1 is SGHVS and CDR2 is FNYEAQ in the germline V gene. The CDR3 sequence is CASRQSPGQGYEQYF. The CDR3 nucleotides read TGTGCCAGCAGACAAAGTCCGGGACAGGGCTACGAGCAGTACTTC.

The chain recombines TRBV6-4 with TRBJ1-1; D is undetermined. This CDR3 has 14 amino acids. Trimming pared 0 bases from V and 7 bases from J, leaving 12 bases between. Germline V gives CDR1 MRHNA, CDR2 SNTAGT. This chain's CDR3 is CASSDSGGPDEAFF. In nucleotides, the CDR3 is TGTGCCAGCAGTGACTCCGGAGGACCGGATGAAGCTTTCTTT.

V is TRBV7-9 and J is TRBJ1-4; TRBD1 aligns across 7 bases. The CDR3 has 15 residues. Germline V gives CDR1 SEHNR, CDR2 FQNEAQ (reference sequence). V dropped 6 bases and J dropped 5; count of bases not matched to a gene: 9. The CDR3 region has the DNA TGTGCCAGCAGGGGGATCCGGGACAGCAATGAAAAACTGTTTTTT. This gives the protein CASRGIRDSNEKLFF.

The chain has TRBV3-1 (or the pseudogene TRBV3-2) and TRBJ2-7; D perhaps matches TRBD2 (6 bases). The germline V gene has CDR1 LGHDT and CDR2 YNNKEL (reference sequence). The CDR3 totals 16 residues. Trimming removed 4 bases from V and 3 bases from J, with 19 bases in between. The CDR3 region is CASSPYGAAEGYEQYF. The CDR3 DNA reads TGTGCCAGCAGCCCGTATGGCGCAGCGGAGGGCTACGAGCAGTACTTC.

The chain combines TRBV25-1 with TRBJ2-7; 7 nucleotides match TRBD1. Germline assignment: CDR1 MGHDK and CDR2 SYGVNS. Trimming took 3 bases from V and 5 from J; bases not matched to a gene: 7. The CDR3 has 14 residues. CDR3 in DNA: TGTGCCAGCAGTGATGGGACAGCAACCAACGAGCAGTACTTC. Translating it yields CASSDGTATNEQYF.

This chain links TRBV12-3 or TRBV12-4 with TRBJ1-5, with D tentatively TRBD1 (5 bases). Trimming cost V 6 bases and J 4 bases, with 7 bases left between them. The CDR3 runs to 12 residues. The CDR3 here is CASRGTNQPQHF. In DNA, the CDR3 is TGTGCCAGCAGGGGGACTAATCAGCCCCAGCATTTT.

The chain joins TRBV10-3 to TRBJ2-1; 8 bases are a match to TRBD2. This CDR3 contains 15 residues. The junction had 6 bases not matched to a gene; V was cut back by 3 bases and J by 5 bases. The germline CDR1 and CDR2 sequences are ENHRY and SYGVKD. The chain's CDR3 is CAISEPGGPHNEQFF. The CDR3 nucleotides are TGTGCCATCAGTGAACCGGGAGGGCCTCACAATGAGCAGTTCTTC.

The genes are TRBV18 and TRBJ1-5; tentative D call: TRBD1 (5 bases). The CDR3 is 15 residues long. The V gene's germline CDR1 is KGHSH and CDR2 LQKENI. V lost 1 base, J lost 3 bases, and 10 bases lay in between. The CDR3 region is CASSPRGGDNQPQHF. The CDR3 DNA follows: TGTGCCAGCTCACCACGGGGGGGGGACAATCAGCCCCAGCATTTT.

The J gene is TRBJ2-2, the V gene TRBV10-3, with 7 bases aligning to TRBD1. Germline V gives CDR1 ENHRY, CDR2 SYGVKD. The ends lost 4 bases at V and 4 bases at J; junction bases unmatched: 3. The CDR3 is 14 amino acids. In DNA, the CDR3 is TGTGCCATCAGTGGGACAGGATTCACCGGGGAGCTGTTTTTT. This sequence encodes CAISGTGFTGELFF.

This clone was counted a few times. The chain has TRBV4-3 and TRBJ2-7; D gene unclear. V lost 0 bases and J 3 bases, leaving 12 bases between the germline ends. This CDR3 is built from 15 residues. Germline CDR1 LGHNA, CDR2 YSLEER. This CDR3 reads CASSQDPMAVYEQYF. CDR3 DNA sequence: TGCGCCAGCAGCCAAGACCCGATGGCAGTCTACGAGCAGTACTTC.